This T cell receptor (beta chain) was captured in a study of blood T cell repertoires in COVID-19. For the study at large: The samples span acute and convalescent COVID-19 from the United States, Italy and Spain. From T cells, B-cell-depleted T cells, or PBMCs came the material, which was cDNA or gDNA.

Authors' data handling: Reference gene primers were amplified, and this amplification served to estimate nucleated cell counts. Some clones are missing from TCRdb's copy, which holds only in-frame ones; the method was immunoSEQ multiplex PCR. V and J calls plus clone size are reproduced from that table; the DNA served to infer D and trimming. The sample records roughly 350,000 clones, around 84% being singletons. Trimming stripped 2 bases from V and 5 bases from J, with 18 bases between. This CDR3 region has 16 residues. Germline CDR1 and CDR2: MNHNS and SASEGT. The receptor was derived from a woman aged 18-29 years with acute or convalescent COVID-19. The genes are TRBV6-1 and TRBJ2-5; D possibly corresponds to TRBD1 (5 bases). The source material was peripheral blood. The CDR3 DNA reads as TGTGCCAGCAGTGAAATGAGGACAACCCTGTGGGAGACCCAGTACTTC. Protein: CASSEMRTTLWETQYF.